The sequence of this T cell receptor (beta chain) was determined in a study of shared clonotypes between healthy human individuals. Whole-study context: CD4 naive cells filled three plates per donor, CD4 memory three, CD8 naive two and CD8 memory one.

Comments on this clone: The antigen is not known.

General study results and limits: Sampling used blood alone; tissue repertoires probably differ.

CDR1 and CDR2 (germline): SEHNR, FQNEAQ (reference sequence). The CDR3 contains 17 residues. The V gene end was trimmed by 4 bases and the J gene end by 5 bases; junction bases not matched to a gene: 15. For every subset, genomic DNA was evenly distributed across several immunoSEQ plates. Data came from immunoSEQ multiplex PCR; TCRdb stores just in-frame clones and leaves some out. The profile shows over a million clones, more than 75% of them singletons. The material sequenced was memory CD4+ T cells from PBMCs. Specified subset: CD45RA-negative fraction. The chain combines TRBV7-9 with TRBJ2-5; 8 bases map to TRBD2. The source is a man aged 18 to 29 in good health. Some clones in this sample may be carry-over from other donors' samples. DNA for the CDR3: TGTGCCAGCAGCTCCCGGATGGGGTCGGGAGGGAGTGAGACCCAGTACTTC. Protein product: CASSSRMGSGGSETQYF.